This T cell receptor (beta chain) originates from a study of CD8 T cells in ankylosing spondylitis. This clonotype occurred a few times. As yet, its antigen is unknown. Points from the study as a whole: Ankylosing spondylitis blood appeared to carry a characteristic TCR beta motif of roughly 8 highly homologous variants.

J lost 1 base, V lost 4 bases, and 4 bases had no gene match. The germline gives CDR1 SGHRS, CDR2 YFSETQ. This CDR3 region has 14 residues. MiXCR was run by TCRdb on the 5' RACE reads, yielding one entry per CDR3 protein. The sample lists under 550,000 distinct CDR3 sequences; about 24% were seen once. This chain joins TRBV5-1 and TRBJ2-5; 7 nucleotides align to TRBD2. This TCR was sampled from a male donor with ankylosing spondylitis. The sequenced material came from blood, either unsorted or a sorted T cell fraction (not recorded which). The CDR3 is CASSVGTTQETQYF. The CDR3 nucleotides read TGCGCCAGCAGCGTCGGGACTACCCAAGAGACCCAGTACTTC.